This T cell receptor (beta chain) was identified in a study of shared clonotypes between healthy human individuals. Sequencing was performed with immunoSEQ multiplex PCR; in TCRdb, only in-frame clones are kept and a portion is missing. Of 950,000 to 1,300,000 clones listed, approximately 72% are singletons. CDR3 length: 14 amino acids. CDR1 is MDHEN and CDR2 is SYDVKM in the germline V gene. The germline V and J ends were trimmed by 6 bases and 0 bases, with 12 bases remaining between them. This sequence was found in a young man in good health. The chain joins TRBV28 to TRBJ2-7; TRBD2 is a possible D gene (5 bases). Sequencing was performed on memory CD4+ T cells sorted from blood. The subset is: CD45RA-negative fraction. CDR3 loop: CASRFPGSSYEQYF. The DNA of the CDR3 is TGTGCCAGCAGATTTCCGGGGAGCTCCTACGAGCAGTACTTC.